This T cell receptor (beta chain) was identified during a study of PD-1 blockade in classical Hodgkin lymphoma. This clone was seen a few times. This CDR3 comprises 15 residues. The V and J ends lost 5 bases and 0 bases respectively, with 8 bases between them. Germline V lookup: CDR1 SGHTA, CDR2 FQGNSA. Patients all relapsed after autologous stem cell transplantation, and there was variation in brentuximab vedotin exposure. TCRdb keeps only in-frame clones here, not all; method: immunoSEQ multiplex PCR. The sample records 100,000 or so clones, around 89% being singletons. The sequence derives from a human donor with classical Hodgkin lymphoma. Sequences were derived from peripheral blood mononuclear cells (PBMCs), sampled before the second cycle of nivolumab. The chain couples TRBV7-2 to TRBJ2-6; D is unresolved. The CDR3 loop is CASSAPFSGANVLTF. The CDR3 DNA follows: TGTGCCAGCAGCGCCCCGTTCTCTGGGGCCAACGTCCTGACTTTC.